The 2 T cell receptor beta chains given below trace back to one sample, sequenced in a study of T cell responses to AZD1222 COVID-19 vaccine. Sequencing was performed with immunoSEQ multiplex PCR; in TCRdb, only in-frame clones are kept and a portion is missing. This sample yields 65,000 to 80,000 clones, of which 70% to 90% are seen a single time; 4.5% to 5% belongs to the top ten. This specimen consisted of peripheral blood, obtained 28 days after the second dose of the MenACWY control vaccine. Every receptor here comes from an adult who received the MenACWY meningococcal vaccine as a control.

This chain joins TRBV19 and TRBJ2-1; D is unresolved. CDR1 is LNHDA, CDR2 SQIVND, per germline (reference sequence). V was clipped by 11 bases and J by 9 bases, with 11 bases between them. The CDR3 runs to 10 residues. This CDR3 is CASRGGEQFF. The CDR3 bases are TGTGCCTCCCGCGGCGGTGAGCAGTTCTTC. Full variable domain (rest looked up from reference TRBV19 and TRBJ2-1): DGGITQSPKYLFRKEGQNVTLSCEQNLNHDAMYWYRQDPGQGLRLIYYSQIVNDFQKGDIAEGYSVSREKKESFPLTVTSAQKNPTAFYLCASRGGEQFFGPGTRLTVL.

The rearrangement links TRBV10-1 to TRBJ1-1, with D perhaps TRBD1 (6 bases). V was cut by 9 bases and J by 6 bases, with 17 bases left in between. This CDR3 has 13 residues. Germline V gene sequence: CDR1 WNHNN, CDR2 SYGVQD (reference sequence). CDR3 loop: CASYRGGRAEAFF. The CDR3 region has the DNA TGCGCCAGTTATCGTGGGGGGCGAGCTGAAGCTTTCTTT.